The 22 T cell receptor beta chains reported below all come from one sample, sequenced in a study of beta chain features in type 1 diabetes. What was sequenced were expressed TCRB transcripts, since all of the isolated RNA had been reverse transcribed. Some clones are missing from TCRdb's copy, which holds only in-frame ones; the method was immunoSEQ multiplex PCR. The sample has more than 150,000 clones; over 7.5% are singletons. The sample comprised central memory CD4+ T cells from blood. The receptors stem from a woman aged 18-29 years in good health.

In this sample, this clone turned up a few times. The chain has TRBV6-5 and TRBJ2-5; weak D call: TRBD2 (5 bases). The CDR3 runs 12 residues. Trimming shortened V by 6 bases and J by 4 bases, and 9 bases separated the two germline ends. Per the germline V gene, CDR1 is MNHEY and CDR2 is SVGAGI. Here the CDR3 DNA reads TGTGCCAGCAGCCCGGGGAGAGAGACCCAGTACTTC. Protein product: CASSPGRETQYF.

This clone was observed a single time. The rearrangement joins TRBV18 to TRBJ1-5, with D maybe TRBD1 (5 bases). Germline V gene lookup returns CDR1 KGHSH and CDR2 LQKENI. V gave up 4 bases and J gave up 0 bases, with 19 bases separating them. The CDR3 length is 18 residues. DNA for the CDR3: TGTGCCAGCTCACTGTTTCCCGGGGGATCGGATAGCAATCAGCCCCAGCATTTT. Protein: CASSLFPGGSDSNQPQHF.

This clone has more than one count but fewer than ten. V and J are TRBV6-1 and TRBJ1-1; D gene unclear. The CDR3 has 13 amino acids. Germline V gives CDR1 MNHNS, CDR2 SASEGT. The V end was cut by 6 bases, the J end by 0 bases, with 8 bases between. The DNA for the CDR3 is TGTGCCAGCAGGGAGAGGGTGAACACTGAAGCTTTCTTT. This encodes CASRERVNTEAFF.

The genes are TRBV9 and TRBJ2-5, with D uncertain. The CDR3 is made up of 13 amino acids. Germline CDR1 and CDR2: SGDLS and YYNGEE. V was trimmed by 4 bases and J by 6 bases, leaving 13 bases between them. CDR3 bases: TGTGCCAGCAGCCAAGATGAGATACAGACCCAGTACTTC. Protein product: CASSQDEIQTQYF.

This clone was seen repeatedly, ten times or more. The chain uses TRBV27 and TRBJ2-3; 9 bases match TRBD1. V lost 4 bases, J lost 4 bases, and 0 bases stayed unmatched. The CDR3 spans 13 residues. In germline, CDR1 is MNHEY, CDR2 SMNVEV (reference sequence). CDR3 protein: CASSYRGPDTQYF. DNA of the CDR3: TGTGCCAGCAGTTACAGGGGGCCAGATACGCAGTATTTT.

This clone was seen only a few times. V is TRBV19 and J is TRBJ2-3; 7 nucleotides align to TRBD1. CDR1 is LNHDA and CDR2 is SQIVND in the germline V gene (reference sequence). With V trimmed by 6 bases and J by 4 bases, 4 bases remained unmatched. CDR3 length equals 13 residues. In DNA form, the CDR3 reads TGTGCCAGTAGAGACAGGGCGGCAGATACGCAGTATTTT. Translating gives CASRDRAADTQYF.

CDR3 region: CASSQDLPQSSGNTIYF. The CDR3 bases are TGCGCCAGCAGCCAAGATCTCCCACAGAGCTCTGGAAACACCATATATTTT. V and J are TRBV4-3 and TRBJ1-3, with D hard to call. CDR3 length: 17 residues. Trimming pared 0 bases from V and 0 bases from J, leaving 12 bases between. The V gene's germline CDR1 is LGHNA and CDR2 YSLEER.

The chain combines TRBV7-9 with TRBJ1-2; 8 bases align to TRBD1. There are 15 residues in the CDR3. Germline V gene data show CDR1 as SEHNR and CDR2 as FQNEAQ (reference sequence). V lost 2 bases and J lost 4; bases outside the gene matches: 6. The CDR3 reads CASSLLVDRGYGYTF. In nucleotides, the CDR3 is TGTGCCAGCAGCTTACTCGTCGACAGGGGCTATGGCTACACCTTC.

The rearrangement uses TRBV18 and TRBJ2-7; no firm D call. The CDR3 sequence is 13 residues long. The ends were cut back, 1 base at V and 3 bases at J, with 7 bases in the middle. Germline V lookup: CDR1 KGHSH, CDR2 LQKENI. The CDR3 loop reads CASSPRSGYEQYF. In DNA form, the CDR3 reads TGTGCCAGCTCACCACGGTCGGGCTACGAGCAGTACTTC. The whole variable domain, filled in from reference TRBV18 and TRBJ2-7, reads NAGVMQNPRHLVRRRGQEARLRCSPMKGHSHVYWYRQLPEEGLKFMVYLQKENIIDESGMPKERFSAEFPKEGPSILRIQQVVRGDSAAYFCASSPRSGYEQYFGPGTRLTVT.

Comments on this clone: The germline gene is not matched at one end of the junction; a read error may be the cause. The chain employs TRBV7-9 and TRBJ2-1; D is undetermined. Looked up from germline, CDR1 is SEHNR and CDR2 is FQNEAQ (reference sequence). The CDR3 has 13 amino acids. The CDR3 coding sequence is TGCGTCGCCAGGCAGGATTCTAAGGATGAGCAGTTCTTC. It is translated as CVARQDSKDEQFF.

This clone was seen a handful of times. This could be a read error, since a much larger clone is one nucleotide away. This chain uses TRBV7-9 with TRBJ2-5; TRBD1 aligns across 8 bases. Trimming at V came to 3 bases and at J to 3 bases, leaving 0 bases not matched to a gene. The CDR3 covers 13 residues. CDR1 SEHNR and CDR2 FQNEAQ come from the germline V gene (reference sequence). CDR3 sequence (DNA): TGTGCCAGCAGCTTGACAGGGGAAGAGACCCAGTACTTC. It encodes CASSLTGEETQYF.

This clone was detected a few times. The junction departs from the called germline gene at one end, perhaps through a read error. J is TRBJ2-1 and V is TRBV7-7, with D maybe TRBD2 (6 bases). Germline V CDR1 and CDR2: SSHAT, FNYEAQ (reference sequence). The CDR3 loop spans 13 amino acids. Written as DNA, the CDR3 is TGTGCTAGCAGCCCAAGAGCGCGGGGCGAGCAGTTCTTC. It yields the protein CASSPRARGEQFF.

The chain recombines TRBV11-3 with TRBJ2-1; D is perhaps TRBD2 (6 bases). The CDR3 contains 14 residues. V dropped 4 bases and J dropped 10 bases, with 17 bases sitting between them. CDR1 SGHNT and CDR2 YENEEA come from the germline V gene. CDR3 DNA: TGTGCCAGCAGCTCCAGACTAGTGGCAAGGGAGCAGTTCTTC. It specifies CASSSRLVAREQFF.

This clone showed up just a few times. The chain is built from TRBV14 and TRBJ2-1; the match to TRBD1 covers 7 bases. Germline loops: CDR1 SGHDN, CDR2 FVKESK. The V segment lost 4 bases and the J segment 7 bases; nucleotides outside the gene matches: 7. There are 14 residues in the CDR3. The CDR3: CASSRGQPVNEQFF. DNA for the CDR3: TGTGCCAGCAGCCGGGGACAGCCGGTGAATGAGCAGTTCTTC.

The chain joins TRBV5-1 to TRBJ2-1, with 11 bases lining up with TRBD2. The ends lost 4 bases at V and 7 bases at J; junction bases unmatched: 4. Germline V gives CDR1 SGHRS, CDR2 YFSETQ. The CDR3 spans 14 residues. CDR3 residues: CASSEWTSGNEQFF. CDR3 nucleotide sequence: TGCGCCAGCAGCGAATGGACTAGCGGGAATGAGCAGTTCTTC.

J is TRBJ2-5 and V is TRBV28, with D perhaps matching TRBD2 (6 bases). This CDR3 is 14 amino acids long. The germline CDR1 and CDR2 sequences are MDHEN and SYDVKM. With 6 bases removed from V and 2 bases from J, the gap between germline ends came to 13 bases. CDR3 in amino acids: CASSRTGGQETQYF. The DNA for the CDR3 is TGTGCCAGCAGCCGTACTGGGGGGCAAGAGACCCAGTACTTC.

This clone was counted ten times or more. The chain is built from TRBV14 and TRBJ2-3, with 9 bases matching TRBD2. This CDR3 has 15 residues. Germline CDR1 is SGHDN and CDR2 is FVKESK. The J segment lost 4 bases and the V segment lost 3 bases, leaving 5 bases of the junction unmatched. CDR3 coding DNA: TGTGCCAGCAGCCATGGAGCGGGAGGATCAGATACGCAGTATTTT. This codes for CASSHGAGGSDTQYF.

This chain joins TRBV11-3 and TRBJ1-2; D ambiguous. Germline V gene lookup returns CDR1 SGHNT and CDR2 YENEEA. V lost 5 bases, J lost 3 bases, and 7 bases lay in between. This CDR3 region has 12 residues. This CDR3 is CASSQADYGYTF. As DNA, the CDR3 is TGTGCCAGCAGCCAAGCGGACTATGGCTACACCTTC.

The CDR3 reads CSVVEQGQRTDTQYF. In DNA, the CDR3 is TGCAGCGTTGTAGAGCAGGGCCAAAGAACAGATACGCAGTATTTT. The genes are TRBV29-1 and TRBJ2-3; possible D gene TRBD1, 5 bases. V shed 4 bases and J shed 3 bases, with 17 bases lying between them. Germline V gene lookup returns CDR1 SQVTM and CDR2 ANQGSEA. The CDR3 totals 15 residues.

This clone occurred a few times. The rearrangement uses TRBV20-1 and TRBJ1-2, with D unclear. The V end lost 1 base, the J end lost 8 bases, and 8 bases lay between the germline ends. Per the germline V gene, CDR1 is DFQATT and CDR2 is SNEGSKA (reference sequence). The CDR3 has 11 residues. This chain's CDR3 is CSARGTGGYTF. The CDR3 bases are TGCAGTGCTAGAGGGACTGGAGGCTACACCTTC.

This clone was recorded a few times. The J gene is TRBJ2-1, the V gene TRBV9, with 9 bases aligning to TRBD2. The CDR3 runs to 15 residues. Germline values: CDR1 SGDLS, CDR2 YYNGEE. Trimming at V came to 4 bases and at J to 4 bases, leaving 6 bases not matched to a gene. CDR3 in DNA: TGTGCCAGCAGCCCACGGACTAGCGATTACAATGAGCAGTTCTTC. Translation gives CASSPRTSDYNEQFF.

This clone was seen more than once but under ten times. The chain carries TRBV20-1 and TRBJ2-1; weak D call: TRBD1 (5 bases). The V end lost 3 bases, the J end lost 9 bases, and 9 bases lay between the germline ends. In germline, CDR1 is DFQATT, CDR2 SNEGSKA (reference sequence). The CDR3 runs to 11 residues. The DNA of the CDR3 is TGCAGTGCTAGCAGGGAAACTGAGCAGTTCTTC. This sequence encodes CSASRETEQFF.